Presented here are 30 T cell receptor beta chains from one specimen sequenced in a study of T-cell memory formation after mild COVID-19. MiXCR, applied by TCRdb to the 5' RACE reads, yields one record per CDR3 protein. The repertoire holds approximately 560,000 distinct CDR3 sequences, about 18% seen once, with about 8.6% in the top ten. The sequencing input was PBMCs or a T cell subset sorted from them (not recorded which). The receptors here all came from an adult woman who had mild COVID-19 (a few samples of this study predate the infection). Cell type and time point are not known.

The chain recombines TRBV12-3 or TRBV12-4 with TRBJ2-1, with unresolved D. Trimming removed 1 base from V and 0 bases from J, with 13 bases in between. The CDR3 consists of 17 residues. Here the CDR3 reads CASSLEVPKSSYNEQFF. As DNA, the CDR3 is TGTGCCAGCAGTTTAGAGGTGCCCAAGAGCTCCTACAATGAGCAGTTCTTC.

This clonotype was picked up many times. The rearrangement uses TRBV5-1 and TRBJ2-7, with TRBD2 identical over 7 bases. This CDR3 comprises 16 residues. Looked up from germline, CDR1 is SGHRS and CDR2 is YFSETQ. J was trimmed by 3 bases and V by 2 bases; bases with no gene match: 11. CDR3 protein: CASSFHGTTVLYEQYF. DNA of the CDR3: TGCGCCAGCAGCTTCCATGGGACTACCGTACTCTACGAGCAGTACTTC.

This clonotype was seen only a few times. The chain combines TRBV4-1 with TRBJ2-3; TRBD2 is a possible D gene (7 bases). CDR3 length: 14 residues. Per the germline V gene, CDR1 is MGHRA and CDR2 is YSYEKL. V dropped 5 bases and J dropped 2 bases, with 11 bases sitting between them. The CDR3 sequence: CASSGGANTDTQYF. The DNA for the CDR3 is TGCGCCAGCAGCGGGGGGGCGAACACAGATACGCAGTATTTT.

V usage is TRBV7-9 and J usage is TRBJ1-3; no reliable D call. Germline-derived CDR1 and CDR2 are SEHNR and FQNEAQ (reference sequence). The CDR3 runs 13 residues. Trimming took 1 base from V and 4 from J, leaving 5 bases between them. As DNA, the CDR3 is TGTGCCAGCAGCTTAGGACTCGGAAACACCATATATTTT. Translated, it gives CASSLGLGNTIYF.

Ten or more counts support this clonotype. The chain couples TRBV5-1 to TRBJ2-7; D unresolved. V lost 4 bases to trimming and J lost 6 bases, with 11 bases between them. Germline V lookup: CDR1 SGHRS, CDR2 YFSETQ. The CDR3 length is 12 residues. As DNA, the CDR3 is TGCGCCAGCAGCCCCTCCTTCGGCGAGCAGTACTTC. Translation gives CASSPSFGEQYF.

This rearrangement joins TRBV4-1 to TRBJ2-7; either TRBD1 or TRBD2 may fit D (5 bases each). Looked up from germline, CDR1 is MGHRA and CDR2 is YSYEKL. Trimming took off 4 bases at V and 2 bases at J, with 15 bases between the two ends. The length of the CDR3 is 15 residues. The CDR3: CASSLPGTPTYEQYF. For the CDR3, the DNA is TGCGCCAGCAGCCTACCCGGGACCCCGACCTACGAGCAGTACTTC.

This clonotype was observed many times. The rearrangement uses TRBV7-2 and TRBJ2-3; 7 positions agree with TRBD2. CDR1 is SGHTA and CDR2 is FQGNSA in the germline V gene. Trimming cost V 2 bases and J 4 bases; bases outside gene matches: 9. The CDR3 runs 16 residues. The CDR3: CASSLLAATQPDTQYF. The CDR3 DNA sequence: TGTGCCAGCAGCTTACTAGCGGCCACCCAACCAGATACGCAGTATTTT.

The DNA for the CDR3 is TGTGCCAGCAGCGCTGGACAGGCGAACACCGGGGAGCTGTTTTTT. This encodes CASSAGQANTGELFF. The chain couples TRBV9 to TRBJ2-2, with TRBD1 matching 7 bases. Germline CDR1 SGDLS, CDR2 YYNGEE. The CDR3 consists of 15 residues. Trimming cost V 3 bases and J 0 bases; bases outside gene matches: 2.

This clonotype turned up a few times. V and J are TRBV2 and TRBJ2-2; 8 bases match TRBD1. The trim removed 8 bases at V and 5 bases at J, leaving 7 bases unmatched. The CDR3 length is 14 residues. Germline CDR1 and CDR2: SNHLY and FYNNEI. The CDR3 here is CASHRTGRTGELFF. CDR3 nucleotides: TGTGCCAGCCATCGGACAGGGCGTACCGGGGAGCTGTTTTTT.

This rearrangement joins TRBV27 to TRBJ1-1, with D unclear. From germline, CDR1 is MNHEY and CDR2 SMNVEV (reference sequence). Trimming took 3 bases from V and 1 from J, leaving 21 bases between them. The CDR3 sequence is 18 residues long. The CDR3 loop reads CASSFMGQARSWNTEAFF. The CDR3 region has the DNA TGTGCCAGCAGTTTTATGGGTCAGGCCCGAAGTTGGAACACTGAAGCTTTCTTT.

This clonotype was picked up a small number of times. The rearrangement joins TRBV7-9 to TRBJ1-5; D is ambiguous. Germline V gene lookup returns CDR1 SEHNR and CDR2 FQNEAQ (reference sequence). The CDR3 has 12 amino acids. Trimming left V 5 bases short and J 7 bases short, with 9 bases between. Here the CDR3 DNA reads TGTGCCAGCAGCCATGGACCCCAGCCCCAGCATTTT. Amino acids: CASSHGPQPQHF.

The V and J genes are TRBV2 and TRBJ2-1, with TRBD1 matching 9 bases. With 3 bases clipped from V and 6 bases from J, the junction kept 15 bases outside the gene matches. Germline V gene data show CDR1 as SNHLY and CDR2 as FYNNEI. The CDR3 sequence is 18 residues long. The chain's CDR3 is CASSDFRDRVRTGNEQFF. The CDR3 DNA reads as TGTGCCAGCAGTGATTTTCGGGACAGGGTACGGACGGGCAATGAGCAGTTCTTC.

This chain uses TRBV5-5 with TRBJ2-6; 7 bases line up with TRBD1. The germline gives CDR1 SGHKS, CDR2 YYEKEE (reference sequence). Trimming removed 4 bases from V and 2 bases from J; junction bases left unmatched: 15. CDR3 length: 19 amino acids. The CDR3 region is CASSGRDSQRSTGANVLTF. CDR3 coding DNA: TGTGCCAGCAGCGGTCGGGACAGCCAGAGGTCGACTGGGGCCAACGTCCTGACTTTC. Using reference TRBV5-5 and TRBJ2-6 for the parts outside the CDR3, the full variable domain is DAGVTQSPTHLIKTRGQQVTLRCSPISGHKSVSWYQQVLGQGPQFIFQYYEKEERGRGNFPDRFSARQFPNYSSELNVNALLLGDSALYLCASSGRDSQRSTGANVLTFGAGSRLTVL.

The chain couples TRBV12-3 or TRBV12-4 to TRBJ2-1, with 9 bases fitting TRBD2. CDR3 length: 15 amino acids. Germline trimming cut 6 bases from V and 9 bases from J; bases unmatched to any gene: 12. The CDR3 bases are TGTGCCAGCAGCCCTGCGTCTAGCGGGAACGGTGAGCAGTTCTTC. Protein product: CASSPASSGNGEQFF.

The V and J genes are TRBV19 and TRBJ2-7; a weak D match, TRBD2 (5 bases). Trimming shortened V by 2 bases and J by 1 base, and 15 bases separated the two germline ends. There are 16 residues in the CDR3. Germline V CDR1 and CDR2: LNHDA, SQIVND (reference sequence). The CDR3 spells CASSISFRGQSYEQYF. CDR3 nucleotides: TGTGCCAGTAGTATATCTTTCCGCGGGCAATCCTACGAGCAGTACTTC.

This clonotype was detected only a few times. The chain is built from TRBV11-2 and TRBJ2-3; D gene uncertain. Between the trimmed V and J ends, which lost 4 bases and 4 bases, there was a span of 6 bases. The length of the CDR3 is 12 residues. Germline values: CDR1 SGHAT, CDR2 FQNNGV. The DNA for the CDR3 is TGTGCCAGCAGCTCGACCCCAGATACGCAGTATTTT. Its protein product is CASSSTPDTQYF.

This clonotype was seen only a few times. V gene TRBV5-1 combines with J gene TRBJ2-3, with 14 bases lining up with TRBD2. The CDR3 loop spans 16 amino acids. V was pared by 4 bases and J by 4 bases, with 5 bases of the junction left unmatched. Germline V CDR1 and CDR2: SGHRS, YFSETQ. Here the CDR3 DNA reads TGCGCCAGCAGCACCGGACTAGCGGGGGGCGCAGATACGCAGTATTTT. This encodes CASSTGLAGGADTQYF.

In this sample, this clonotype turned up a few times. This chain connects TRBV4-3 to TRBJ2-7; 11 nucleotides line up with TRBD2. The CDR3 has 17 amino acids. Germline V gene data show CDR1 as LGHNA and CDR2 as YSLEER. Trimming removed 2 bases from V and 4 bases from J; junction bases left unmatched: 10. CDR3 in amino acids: CASSQTYSGRARYEQYF. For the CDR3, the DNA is TGCGCCAGCAGCCAAACCTATAGCGGGAGGGCCCGGTACGAGCAGTACTTC.

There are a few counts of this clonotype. The CDR3 bases are TGTGCCAGCTCAGCAACACAAGCTCGAGAGACCCAGTACTTC. This gives the protein CASSATQARETQYF. The J gene is TRBJ2-5, the V gene TRBV18; no firm D call. CDR3 length: 14 amino acids. Between the trimmed V and J ends, which lost 5 bases and 4 bases, there was a span of 14 bases. CDR1 is KGHSH and CDR2 is LQKENI in the germline V gene.

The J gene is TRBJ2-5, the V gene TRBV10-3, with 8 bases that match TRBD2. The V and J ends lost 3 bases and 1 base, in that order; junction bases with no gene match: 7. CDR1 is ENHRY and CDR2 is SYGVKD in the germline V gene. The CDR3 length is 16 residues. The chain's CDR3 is CAISDPKRGPQETQYF. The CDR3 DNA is TGTGCCATCAGTGACCCCAAGCGGGGGCCCCAAGAGACCCAGTACTTC.

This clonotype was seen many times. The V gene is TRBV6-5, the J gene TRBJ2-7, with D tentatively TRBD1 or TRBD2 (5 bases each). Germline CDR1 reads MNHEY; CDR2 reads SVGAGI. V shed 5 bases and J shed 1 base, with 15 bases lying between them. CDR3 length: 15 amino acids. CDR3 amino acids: CASSRDQGASYEQYF. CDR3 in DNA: TGTGCCAGCAGTCGGGACCAGGGAGCATCCTACGAGCAGTACTTC.

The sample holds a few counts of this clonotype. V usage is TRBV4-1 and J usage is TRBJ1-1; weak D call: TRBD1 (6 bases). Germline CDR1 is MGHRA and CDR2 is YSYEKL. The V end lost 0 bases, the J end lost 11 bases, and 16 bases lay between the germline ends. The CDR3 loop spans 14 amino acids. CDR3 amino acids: CASSQEGARGEAFF. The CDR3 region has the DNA TGCGCCAGCAGCCAAGAGGGGGCCCGGGGAGAGGCTTTCTTT.

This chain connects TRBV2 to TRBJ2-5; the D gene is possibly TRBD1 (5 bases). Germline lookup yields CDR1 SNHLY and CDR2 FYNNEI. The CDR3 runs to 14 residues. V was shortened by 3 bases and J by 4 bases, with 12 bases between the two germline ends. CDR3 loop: CASSDLGQGETQYF. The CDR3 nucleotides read TGTGCCAGCAGTGACCTCGGTCAGGGAGAGACCCAGTACTTC.

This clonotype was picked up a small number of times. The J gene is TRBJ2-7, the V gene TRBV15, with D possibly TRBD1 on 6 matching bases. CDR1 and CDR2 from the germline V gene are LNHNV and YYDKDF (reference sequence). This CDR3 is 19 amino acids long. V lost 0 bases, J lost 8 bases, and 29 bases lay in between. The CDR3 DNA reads TGTGCCACCAGCAGAGAGTGGGAAGTGACAGGTCCCATCCAGTGGAAGCAGTACTTC. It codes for CATSREWEVTGPIQWKQYF.

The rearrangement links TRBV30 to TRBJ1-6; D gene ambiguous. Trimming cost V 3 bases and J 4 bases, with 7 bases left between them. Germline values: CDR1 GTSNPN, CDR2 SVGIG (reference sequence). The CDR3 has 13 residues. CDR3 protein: CAWRRTYNSPLHF. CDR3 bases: TGTGCCTGGAGAAGGACGTATAATTCACCCCTCCACTTT.

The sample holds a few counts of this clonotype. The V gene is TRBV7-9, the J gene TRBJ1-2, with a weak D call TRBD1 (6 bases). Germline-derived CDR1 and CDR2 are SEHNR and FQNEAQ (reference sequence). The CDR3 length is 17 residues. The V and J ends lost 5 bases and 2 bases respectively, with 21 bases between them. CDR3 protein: CASSPGPRDNANYGYTF. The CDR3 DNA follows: TGTGCCAGCAGCCCTGGTCCGAGGGACAACGCCAACTATGGCTACACCTTC. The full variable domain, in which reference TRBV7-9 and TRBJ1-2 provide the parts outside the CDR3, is DTGVSQNPRHKITKRGQNVTFRCDPISEHNRLYWYRQTLGQGPEFLTYFQNEAQLEKSRLLSDRFSAERPKGSFSTLEIQRTEQGDSAMYLCASSPGPRDNANYGYTFGSGTRLTVV.

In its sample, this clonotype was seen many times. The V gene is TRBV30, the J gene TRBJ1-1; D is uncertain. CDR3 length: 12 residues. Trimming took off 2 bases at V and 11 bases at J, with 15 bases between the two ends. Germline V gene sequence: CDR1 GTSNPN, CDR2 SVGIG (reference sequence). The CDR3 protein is CAWSIASRTAFF. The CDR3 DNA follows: TGTGCCTGGAGTATCGCGAGCCGGACGGCTTTCTTT.

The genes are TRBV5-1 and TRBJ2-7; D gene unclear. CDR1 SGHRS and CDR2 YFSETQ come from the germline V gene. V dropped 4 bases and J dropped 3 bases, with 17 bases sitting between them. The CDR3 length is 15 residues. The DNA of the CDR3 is TGCGCCAGCAGCCTAGGACGCGGACGCGTCTACGAGCAGTACTTC. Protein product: CASSLGRGRVYEQYF. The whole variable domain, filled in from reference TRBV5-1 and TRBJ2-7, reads KAGVTQTPRYLIKTRGQQVTLSCSPISGHRSVSWYQQTPGQGLQFLFEYFSETQRNKGNFPGRFSGRQFSNSRSEMNVSTLELGDSALYLCASSLGRGRVYEQYFGPGTRLTVT.

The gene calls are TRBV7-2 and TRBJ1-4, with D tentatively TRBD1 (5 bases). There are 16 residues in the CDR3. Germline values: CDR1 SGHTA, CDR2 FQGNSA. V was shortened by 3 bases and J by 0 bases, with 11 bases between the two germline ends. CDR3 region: CASSFIGGTTNEKLFF. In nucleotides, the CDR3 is TGTGCCAGCAGCTTTATCGGGGGAACAACTAATGAAAAACTGTTTTTT.

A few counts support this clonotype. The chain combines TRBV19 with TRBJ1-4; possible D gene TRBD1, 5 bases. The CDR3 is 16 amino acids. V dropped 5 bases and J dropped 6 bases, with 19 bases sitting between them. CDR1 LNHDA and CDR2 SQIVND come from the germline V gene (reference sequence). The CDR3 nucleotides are TGTGCCAGTAGTCTCCCCCGGGACTCATCGGATGAAAAACTGTTTTTT. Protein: CASSLPRDSSDEKLFF.